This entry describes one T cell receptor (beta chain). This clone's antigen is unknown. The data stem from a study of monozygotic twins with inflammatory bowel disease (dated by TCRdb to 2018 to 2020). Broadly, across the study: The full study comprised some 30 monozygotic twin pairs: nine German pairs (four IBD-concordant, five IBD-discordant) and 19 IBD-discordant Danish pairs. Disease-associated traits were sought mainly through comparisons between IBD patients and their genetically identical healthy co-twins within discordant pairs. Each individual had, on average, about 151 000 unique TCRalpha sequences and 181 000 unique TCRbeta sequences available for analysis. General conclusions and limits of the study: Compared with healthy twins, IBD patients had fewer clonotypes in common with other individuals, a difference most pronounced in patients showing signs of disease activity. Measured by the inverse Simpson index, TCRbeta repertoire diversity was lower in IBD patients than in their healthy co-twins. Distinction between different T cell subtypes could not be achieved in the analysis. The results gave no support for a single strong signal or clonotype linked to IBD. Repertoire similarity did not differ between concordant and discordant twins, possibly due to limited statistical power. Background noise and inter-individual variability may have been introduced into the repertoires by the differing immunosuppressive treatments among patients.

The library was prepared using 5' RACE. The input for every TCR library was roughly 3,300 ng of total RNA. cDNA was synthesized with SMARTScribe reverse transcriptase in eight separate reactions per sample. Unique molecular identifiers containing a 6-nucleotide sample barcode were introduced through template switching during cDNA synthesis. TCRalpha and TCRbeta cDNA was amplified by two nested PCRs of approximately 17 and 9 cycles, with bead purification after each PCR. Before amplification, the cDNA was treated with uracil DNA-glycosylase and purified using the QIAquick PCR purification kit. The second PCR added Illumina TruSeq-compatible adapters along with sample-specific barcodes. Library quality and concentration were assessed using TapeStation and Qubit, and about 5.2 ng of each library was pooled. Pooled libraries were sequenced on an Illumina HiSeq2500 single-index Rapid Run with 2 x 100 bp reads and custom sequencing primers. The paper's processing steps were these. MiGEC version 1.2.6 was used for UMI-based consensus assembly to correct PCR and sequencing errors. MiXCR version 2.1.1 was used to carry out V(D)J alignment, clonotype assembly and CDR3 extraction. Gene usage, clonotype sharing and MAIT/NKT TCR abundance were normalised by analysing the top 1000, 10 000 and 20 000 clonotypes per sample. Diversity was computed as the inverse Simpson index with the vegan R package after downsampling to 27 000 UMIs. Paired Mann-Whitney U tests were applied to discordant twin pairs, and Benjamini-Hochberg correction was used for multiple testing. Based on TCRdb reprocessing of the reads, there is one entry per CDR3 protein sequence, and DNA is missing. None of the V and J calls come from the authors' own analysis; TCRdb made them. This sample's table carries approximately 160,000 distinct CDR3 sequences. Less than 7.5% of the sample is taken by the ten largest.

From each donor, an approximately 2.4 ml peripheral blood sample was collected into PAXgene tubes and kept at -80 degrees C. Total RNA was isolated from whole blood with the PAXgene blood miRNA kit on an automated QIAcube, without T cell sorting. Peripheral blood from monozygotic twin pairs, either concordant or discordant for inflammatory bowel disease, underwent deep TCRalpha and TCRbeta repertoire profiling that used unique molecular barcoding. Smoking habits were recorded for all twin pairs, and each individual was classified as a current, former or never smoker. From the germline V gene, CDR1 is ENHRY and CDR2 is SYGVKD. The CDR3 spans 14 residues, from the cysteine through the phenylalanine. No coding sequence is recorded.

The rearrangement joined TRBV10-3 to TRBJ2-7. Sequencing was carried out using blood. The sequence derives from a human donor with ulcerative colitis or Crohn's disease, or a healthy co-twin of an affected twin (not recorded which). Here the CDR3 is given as CAISPTTYSYEQYF.